Many counts were recorded for the clone carrying this T cell receptor beta chain. Its antigen is currently unknown. The V gene's germline CDR1 is DFQATT and CDR2 SNEGSKA (reference sequence). There are 15 residues in the CDR3. With V trimmed by 1 base and J by 4 bases, 8 bases remained unmatched. The library targeted TCRbeta and was prepared with unique molecular identifiers. One entry per CDR3 protein results from TCRdb running MiXCR on the PCR reads. The data show around 440,000 distinct CDR3 sequences, over 9.5% seen once. This record comes from a study of T-cell reconstitution after alpha-beta-depleted transplantation in children. Findings and caveats of the study: At day 60, the high TCRbeta diversity found in some patients originated from recipient T cells and thymic progenitors that had survived. One year post-transplant, T-cell counts and diversity were largely derived from T cells produced anew. The study reportedly traced alpha-beta T cells about two months after transplant to several hundred expanded graft clones.

The sample here was PBMCs, taken before TCRalphabeta/CD19-depleted stem cell transplant. V is TRBV20-1 and J is TRBJ1-2; 8 bases agree with TRBD1. This clonotype was sampled from a child aged 2-15 years with inherited bone marrow failure, due to receive a stem cell transplant. DNA for the CDR3: TGCAGTGCTAGAGCGAATGGACAGGGAGCCTATGGCTACACCTTC. Its protein is CSARANGQGAYGYTF.